These T cell receptor beta chains were read from a single sample in a study of T cell responses to AZD1222 COVID-19 vaccine. Sequencing was performed with immunoSEQ multiplex PCR; in TCRdb, only in-frame clones are kept and a portion is missing. The sample yields about 100,000 clones, around 94% seen once. The specimen was peripheral blood, collected on day 0 of AZD1222 vaccination. The receptors shown here come from an adult in good health. Each CDR3 is given with its conserved first and last residue.

>TRBV23-1|TRBJ1-1
CASSQRSFF
>TRBV12-3/TRBV12-4|TRBJ2-1
CASSFNSEQFF
>TRBV5-1|TRBJ2-7
CASSFSGYEQYF
>TRBV15|TRBJ1-4
CATSRDPSGVANEKLFF
>TRBV7-9|TRBJ1-3
CASSLSRESGNTIYF
>TRBV7-8|TRBJ2-2
CASSGTPNTGELFF
>TRBV7-2|TRBJ1-3
CASSFYEESSGNTIYF
>TRBV4-1|TRBJ1-5
CASSPQGASNQPQHF
>TRBV10-3|TRBJ1-1
CAISERVVVRDTEAFF
>TRBV19|TRBJ1-5
CASSSLVDLDQPQHF
>TRBV5-4|TRBJ1-2
CASSLDGGPGVYGYTF
>TRBV6-2/TRBV6-3|TRBJ2-7
CASSYHGSSYEQYF
>TRBV12-5|TRBJ1-3
CASGLVLGHNSGNTIYF
>TRBV6-2/TRBV6-3|TRBJ2-1
CASSFRDTLIDEQFF
>TRBV5-8|TRBJ2-3
CASVSDTTASTDTQYF
>TRBV6-5|TRBJ1-2
CASSSTGDYGYTF
>TRBV9|TRBJ1-1
CASSVGVVTEAFF
>TRBV30|TRBJ2-7
CAWSVPPRLARTYEQYF
>TRBV30|TRBJ1-2
CAWHRDRRDYGYTF
>TRBV7-9|TRBJ1-6
CASSSSRAGSSPLHF
>TRBV19|TRBJ1-2
CASSWAVRGREGYTF
>TRBV3-1/TRBV3-2|TRBJ1-6
CASSHTQGDNSPLHF
>TRBV4-1|TRBJ1-4
CASRLTGVNEKLFF
>TRBV11-2|TRBJ2-7
CASSLDYRGAYEQYF
>TRBV20-1|TRBJ1-1
CSATKNTEAFF
>TRBV7-6|TRBJ1-4
CASSFLPRGNEKLFF
>TRBV7-9|TRBJ1-2
CASSDINPGRDGYTF
>TRBV5-6|TRBJ1-6
CASSLQLDSPLHF
>TRBV19|TRBJ1-5
CASSIGLNGGNQPQHF
>TRBV6-6|TRBJ1-1
CASRIETGTEAFF